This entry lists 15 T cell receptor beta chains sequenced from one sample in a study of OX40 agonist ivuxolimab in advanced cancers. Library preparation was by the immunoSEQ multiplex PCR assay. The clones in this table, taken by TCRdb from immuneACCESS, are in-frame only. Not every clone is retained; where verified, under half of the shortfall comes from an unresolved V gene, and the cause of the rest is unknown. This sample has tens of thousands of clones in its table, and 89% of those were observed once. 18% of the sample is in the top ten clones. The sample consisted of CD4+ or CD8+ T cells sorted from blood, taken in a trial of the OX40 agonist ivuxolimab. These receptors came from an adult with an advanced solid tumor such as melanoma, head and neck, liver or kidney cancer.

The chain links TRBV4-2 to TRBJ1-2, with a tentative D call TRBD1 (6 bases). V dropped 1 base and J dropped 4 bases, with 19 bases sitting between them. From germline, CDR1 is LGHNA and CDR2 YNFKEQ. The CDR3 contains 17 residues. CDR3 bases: TGTGCCAGCAGCCAAGGAGCCTCGGACAGCTCTGTCTATGGCTACACCTTC. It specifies CASSQGASDSSVYGYTF.

The CDR3 DNA follows: TGTGCCAGCTCACCCATACAGGGGATTGCCGGGGAGCTGTTTTTT. Encoded protein: CASSPIQGIAGELFF. V usage is TRBV18 and J usage is TRBJ2-2; 7 positions match TRBD1. The germline V gene encodes CDR1 KGHSH and CDR2 LQKENI. The CDR3 loop spans 15 amino acids. V dropped 3 bases and J dropped 6; count of bases not matched to a gene: 7.

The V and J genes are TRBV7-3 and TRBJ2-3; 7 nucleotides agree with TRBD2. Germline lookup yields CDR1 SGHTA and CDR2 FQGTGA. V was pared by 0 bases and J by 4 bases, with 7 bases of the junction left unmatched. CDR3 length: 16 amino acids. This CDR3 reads CASSLTLWGGPDTQYF. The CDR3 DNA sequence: TGTGCCAGCAGCTTAACTCTATGGGGAGGGCCAGATACGCAGTATTTT.

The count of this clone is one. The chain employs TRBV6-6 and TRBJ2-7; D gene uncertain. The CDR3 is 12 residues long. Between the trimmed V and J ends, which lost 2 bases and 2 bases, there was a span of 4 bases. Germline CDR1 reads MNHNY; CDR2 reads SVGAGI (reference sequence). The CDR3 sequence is CASSYGTYEQYF. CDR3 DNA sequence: TGTGCCAGCAGTTACGGTACCTACGAGCAGTACTTC.

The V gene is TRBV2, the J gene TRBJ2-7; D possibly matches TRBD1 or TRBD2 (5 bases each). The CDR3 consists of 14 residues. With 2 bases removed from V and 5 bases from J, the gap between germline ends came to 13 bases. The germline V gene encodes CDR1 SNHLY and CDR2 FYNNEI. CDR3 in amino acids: CASSERGAGDEQYF. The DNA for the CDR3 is TGTGCCAGCAGTGAAAGAGGGGCAGGCGACGAGCAGTACTTC.

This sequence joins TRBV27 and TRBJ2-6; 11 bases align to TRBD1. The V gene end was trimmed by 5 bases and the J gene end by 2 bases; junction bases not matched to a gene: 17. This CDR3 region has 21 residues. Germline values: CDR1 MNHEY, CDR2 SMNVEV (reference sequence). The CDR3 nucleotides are TGTGCCAGCAGTACTCTTGGCCCGGACAGGGGGCTGGGGACTGGGGCCAACGTCCTGACTTTC. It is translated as CASSTLGPDRGLGTGANVLTF. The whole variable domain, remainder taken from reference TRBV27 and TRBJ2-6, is EAQVTQNPRYLITVTGKKLTVTCSQNMNHEYMSWYRQDPGLGLRQIYYSMNVEVTDKGDVPEGYKVSRKEKRNFPLILESPSPNQTSLYFCASSTLGPDRGLGTGANVLTFGAGSRLTVL.

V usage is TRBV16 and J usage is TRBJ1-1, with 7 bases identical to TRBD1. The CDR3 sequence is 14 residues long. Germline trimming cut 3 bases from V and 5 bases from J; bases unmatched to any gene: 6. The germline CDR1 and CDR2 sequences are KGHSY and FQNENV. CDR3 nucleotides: TGTGCCAGCAGCCAGTCCAGGGGGGAAACTGAAGCTTTCTTT. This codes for CASSQSRGETEAFF. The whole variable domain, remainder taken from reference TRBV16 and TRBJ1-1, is GEEVAQTPKHLVRGEGQKAKLYCAPIKGHSYVFWYQQVLKNEFKFLISFQNENVFDETGMPKERFSAKCLPNSPCSLEIQATKLEDSAVYFCASSQSRGETEAFFGQGTRLTVV.

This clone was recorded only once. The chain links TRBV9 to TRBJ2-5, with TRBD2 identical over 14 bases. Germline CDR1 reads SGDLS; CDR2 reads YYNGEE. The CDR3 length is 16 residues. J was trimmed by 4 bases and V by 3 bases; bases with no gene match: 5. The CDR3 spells CASSETSGRAVETQYF. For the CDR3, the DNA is TGTGCCAGCAGCGAGACTAGCGGGAGGGCGGTAGAGACCCAGTACTTC.

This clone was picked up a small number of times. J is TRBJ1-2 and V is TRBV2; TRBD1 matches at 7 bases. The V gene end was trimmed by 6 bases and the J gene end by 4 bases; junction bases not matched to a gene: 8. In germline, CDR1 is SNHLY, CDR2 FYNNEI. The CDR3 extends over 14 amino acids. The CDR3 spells CASSPGQAGYGYTF. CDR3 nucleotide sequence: TGTGCCAGCAGCCCCGGACAGGCTGGCTATGGCTACACCTTC.

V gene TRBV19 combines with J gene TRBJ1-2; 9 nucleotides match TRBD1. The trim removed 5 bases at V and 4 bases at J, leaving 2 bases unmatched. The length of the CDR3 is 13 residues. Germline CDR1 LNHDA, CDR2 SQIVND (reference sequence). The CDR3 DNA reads TGTGCCAGTAGTGCGGGACAGGGCTATGGCTACACCTTC. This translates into CASSAGQGYGYTF.

The DNA for the CDR3 is TGTGCCAGCTCATCCGGGACAGGGGGGGAAGGCACCTTC. It yields the protein CASSSGTGGEGTF. The genes are TRBV18 and TRBJ1-2; 11 bases fit TRBD1. V was clipped by 5 bases and J by 13 bases; unmatched bases: 9. The germline V gene has CDR1 KGHSH and CDR2 LQKENI. The CDR3 is 13 amino acids.

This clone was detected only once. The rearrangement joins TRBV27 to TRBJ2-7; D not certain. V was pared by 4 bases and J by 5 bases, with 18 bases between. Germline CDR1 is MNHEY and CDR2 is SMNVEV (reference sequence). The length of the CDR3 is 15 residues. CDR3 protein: CASSSKGKGYHEQYF. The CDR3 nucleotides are TGTGCCAGCAGTTCCAAAGGAAAAGGGTACCACGAGCAGTACTTC.

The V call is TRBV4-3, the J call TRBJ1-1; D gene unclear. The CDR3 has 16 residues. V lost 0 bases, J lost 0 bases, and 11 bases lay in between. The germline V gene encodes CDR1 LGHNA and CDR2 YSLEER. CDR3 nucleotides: TGCGCCAGCAGCCAAGATCGACGAGTCATGAACACTGAAGCTTTCTTT. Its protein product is CASSQDRRVMNTEAFF.

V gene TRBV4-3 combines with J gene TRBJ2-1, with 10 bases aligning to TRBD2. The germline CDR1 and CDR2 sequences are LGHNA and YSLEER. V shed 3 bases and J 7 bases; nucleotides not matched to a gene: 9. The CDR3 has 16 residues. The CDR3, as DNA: TGCGCCAGCAGCCAGGGAGCGGGAGGGCGGGGGAATGAGCAGTTCTTC. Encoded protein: CASSQGAGGRGNEQFF.

The CDR3 bases are TGTGCCAGCAGTTCAGGGGGAGGGAACACTGAAGCTTTCTTT. Translating gives CASSSGGGNTEAFF. This rearrangement joins TRBV27 to TRBJ1-1, with 7 bases identical to TRBD1. The CDR3 runs to 14 residues. The germline V gene encodes CDR1 MNHEY and CDR2 SMNVEV (reference sequence). The V and J ends lost 4 bases and 1 base, in that order; junction bases with no gene match: 3.